This is a list of T cell receptor beta chains from one sample in a study of vaccination effects on CD4 cells after COVID-19. What these receptors recognize is not known. Assay used: immunoSEQ multiplex PCR; TCRdb lists only in-frame clones, some missing. The table lists 30,000 to 35,000 clones, under 80% of them singletons. Material: CD4+ T cells from PBMCs cultured with a peptide pool, obtained before COVID-19 vaccination. The receptors come from a human donor who had a prior SARS-CoV-2 infection. Both conserved end residues are part of each CDR3. Fields, in order: D gene, J gene, V gene, clone size, CDR3 DNA, CDR3 protein. A D gene is named only where the DNA matches it firmly. The size field is filled for only some rows; it gives once, few, many or a size class.

D: -
J: TRBJ1-2
V: TRBV4-2
size: few
DNA: TGTGCCAGCAGCCAAGAGGTACGAGGCTACACCTTC
CDR3: CASSQEVRGYTF

D: TRBD1
J: TRBJ1-5
V: TRBV19
size: -
DNA: TGTGCCAGTACCCGGGACAGGGGACCCCAGCATTTT
CDR3: CASTRDRGPQHF

D: -
J: TRBJ1-2
V: TRBV29-1
size: -
DNA: TGCAGCGTGGCCATGGGGTGGGCTAACTATGGCTACACCTTC
CDR3: CSVAMGWANYGYTF

D: TRBD1
J: TRBJ1-1
V: TRBV6-5
size: -
DNA: TGTGCCAGCAGTTACGGACAGGGTGGCCCTGAAGCTTTCTTT
CDR3: CASSYGQGGPEAFF

D: -
J: TRBJ2-7
V: TRBV11-3
size: few
DNA: TGTGCCAGCAGCTTAGGGGGAAAGAGGTACGAGCAGTACTTC
CDR3: CASSLGGKRYEQYF

D: TRBD2
J: TRBJ2-3
V: TRBV24-1
size: few
DNA: TGTGCCACCGGTAAGACTAGCGGCCCTCATACGCAGTATTTT
CDR3: CATGKTSGPHTQYF

D: TRBD2
J: TRBJ2-7
V: TRBV6-5
size: -
DNA: TGTGCCAGCAGAAGAAATAGCGGGGGGACCTACGAGCAGTACTTC
CDR3: CASRRNSGGTYEQYF

D: -
J: TRBJ1-6
V: TRBV7-8
size: -
DNA: TGTGCCAGCAGCTTATTGGCAGGGGTCTCACCCCTCCACTTT
CDR3: CASSLLAGVSPLHF

D: -
J: TRBJ1-2
V: TRBV5-1
size: -
DNA: TGCGCCAGCAGCCGAGCCGGGCCCCATTTAAGGAGGAGCGGCTACACCTTC
CDR3: CASSRAGPHLRRSGYTF

D: -
J: TRBJ1-2
V: TRBV5-1
size: -
DNA: TGCGCCAGCAGCTATTCGACAGGAGCCTATGGCTACACCTTC
CDR3: CASSYSTGAYGYTF

D: -
J: TRBJ1-2
V: TRBV18
size: -
DNA: TGTGCCAGCTCACCTGGCAGGTCCTATGGCTACACCTTC
CDR3: CASSPGRSYGYTF

D: -
J: TRBJ2-3
V: TRBV19
size: -
DNA: TGTGCCAGTTCGGTAGGGGGGGCAGATACGCAGTATTTT
CDR3: CASSVGGADTQYF

D: -
J: TRBJ2-7
V: TRBV20-1
size: -
DNA: TGCAGTGCTAGTCCCAGGGCCGACGAGCAGTACTTC
CDR3: CSASPRADEQYF

D: TRBD1
J: TRBJ1-5
V: TRBV2
size: -
DNA: TGTGCCAGCTCTACAGGGGCCGCGCGGCCCCAGCATTTT
CDR3: CASSTGAARPQHF

D: -
J: TRBJ2-1
V: TRBV27
size: -
DNA: TGTGCCAGCACCCCCCGATCAGCGGAGGGTTACAATGAGCAGTTCTTC
CDR3: CASTPRSAEGYNEQFF

D: TRBD1
J: TRBJ1-1
V: TRBV6-1
size: -
DNA: TGTGCCAGCAGTGAGCCGAGCACCGGGACAGGGCTCACTGAAGCTTTCTTT
CDR3: CASSEPSTGTGLTEAFF

D: TRBD1
J: TRBJ1-1
V: TRBV19
size: once
DNA: TGTGCCAGTAGTATATCGTTGGCAGGGGGCTCTGAAGCTTTCTTT
CDR3: CASSISLAGGSEAFF

D: -
J: TRBJ1-4
V: TRBV27
size: -
DNA: TGTGCCAGCAGTTTATCGTGGGGGGGGGAAAAACTGTTTTTT
CDR3: CASSLSWGGEKLFF

D: -
J: TRBJ2-7
V: TRBV3-1/TRBV3-2
size: -
DNA: TGTGCCAGCAGCCAGGGGGCCGAGCAGTACTTC
CDR3: CASSQGAEQYF

D: -
J: TRBJ1-4
V: TRBV4-3
size: few
DNA: TGCGCCAGCAGCCAAGATTTTTCGGCCTTTAATGAAAAACTGTTTTTT
CDR3: CASSQDFSAFNEKLFF

D: TRBD1
J: TRBJ2-2
V: TRBV5-4
size: once
DNA: TGTGCCAGCAGCCAAGGACCGACAGGGGGGAGTGACACCGGGGAGCTGTTTTTT
CDR3: CASSQGPTGGSDTGELFF

D: -
J: TRBJ1-6
V: TRBV10-3
size: few
DNA: TGTGCCATCAGTGAGTCGCCGGGACGCAAAAATTCACCCCTCCACTTT
CDR3: CAISESPGRKNSPLHF

D: -
J: TRBJ2-5
V: TRBV2
size: once
DNA: TGTGCCAGCAGTGAGGCAAGAGAGACCCAGTACTTC
CDR3: CASSEARETQYF

D: -
J: TRBJ1-1
V: TRBV11-3
size: -
DNA: TGTGCCAGCAACTCGTGGGGGACTGAAGCTTTCTTT
CDR3: CASNSWGTEAFF